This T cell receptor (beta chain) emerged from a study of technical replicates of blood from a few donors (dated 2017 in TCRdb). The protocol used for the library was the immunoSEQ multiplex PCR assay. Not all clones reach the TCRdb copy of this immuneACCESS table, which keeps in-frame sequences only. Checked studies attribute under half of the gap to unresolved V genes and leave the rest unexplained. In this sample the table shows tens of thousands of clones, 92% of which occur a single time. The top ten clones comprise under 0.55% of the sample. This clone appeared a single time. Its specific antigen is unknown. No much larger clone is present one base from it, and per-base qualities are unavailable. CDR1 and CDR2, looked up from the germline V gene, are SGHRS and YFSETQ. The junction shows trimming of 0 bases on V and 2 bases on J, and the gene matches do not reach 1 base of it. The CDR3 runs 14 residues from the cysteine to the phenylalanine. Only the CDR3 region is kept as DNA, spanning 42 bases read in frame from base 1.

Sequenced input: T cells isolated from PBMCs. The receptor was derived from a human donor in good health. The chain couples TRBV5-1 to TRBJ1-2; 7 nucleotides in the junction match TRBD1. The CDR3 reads CASSLGRGNYGYTF. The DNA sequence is TGCGCCAGCAGCTTGGGCAGGGGGAACTATGGCTACACCTTC.